The 13 T cell receptor beta chains listed next were all sequenced from one sample in a study of Graves' ophthalmopathy and Graves' hyperthyroidism. RNA transcripts provided the template for amplifying TCR beta CDR3 regions. HTBI-primed first-round RT-PCR preceded second-round multiplex PCR. Using its own MiXCR run on the multiplex PCR reads, TCRdb lists one record per CDR3 protein. The sample yields roughly 300,000 distinct CDR3 sequences, 17% seen once. Sequenced: peripheral blood. Every receptor here comes from an adult man with Graves' ophthalmopathy.

This clonotype was observed at least ten times. This chain links TRBV9 with TRBJ1-2; D call uncertain. Between the trimmed V and J ends, which lost 2 bases and 7 bases, there was a span of 15 bases. CDR3 length equals 14 residues. CDR1 is SGDLS and CDR2 is YYNGEE in the germline V gene. CDR3 DNA: TGTGCCAGCAGCGTGGAGCCGGCGGGCGGTGGCTACACCTTC. This sequence encodes CASSVEPAGGGYTF.

This clonotype was found many times. The gene calls are TRBV6-5 and TRBJ2-2, with 8 bases that match TRBD1. Germline loops: CDR1 MNHEY, CDR2 SVGAGI. V dropped 6 bases and J dropped 6; count of bases not matched to a gene: 9. CDR3 length: 15 residues. The CDR3 DNA is TGTGCCAGCAGCCGAGACTTACAGGGGGCCGGGGAGCTGTTTTTT. The encoded protein is CASSRDLQGAGELFF.

At least ten counts were recorded for this clonotype. Here the CDR3 reads CASSREQGWNSPLHF. The CDR3 DNA sequence: TGTGCCAGCAGCCGAGAACAGGGTTGGAATTCACCCCTCCACTTT. This chain uses TRBV12-3 or TRBV12-4 with TRBJ1-6; tentative D call: TRBD1 (6 bases). There are 15 residues in the CDR3. Trimming left V 6 bases short and J 7 bases short, with 16 bases between.

This clonotype was picked up many times. V usage is TRBV6-5 and J usage is TRBJ1-3; no definite D call. CDR1 and CDR2 from the germline V gene are MNHEY and SVGAGI. This CDR3 contains 13 residues. The ends were cut back, 6 bases at V and 3 bases at J, with 9 bases in the middle. CDR3 DNA: TGTGCCAGCAGGACGGCGGTTGGAAACACCATATATTTT. The encoded protein is CASRTAVGNTIYF.

V and J are TRBV11-2 and TRBJ2-7; weak D call: TRBD1 (6 bases). Germline V CDR1 and CDR2: SGHAT, FQNNGV. V lost 0 bases and J lost 1, with 10 bases in between. There are 15 residues in the CDR3. The CDR3 coding sequence is TGTGCCAGCAGCTTAGAGTCCAGGGGATCCTACGAGCAGTACTTC. Translated, it gives CASSLESRGSYEQYF.

This clonotype was counted ten times or more. The J gene is TRBJ2-5, the V gene TRBV5-5, with D unresolved. Germline loops: CDR1 SGHKS, CDR2 YYEKEE (reference sequence). Trimming cost V 2 bases and J 1 base, with 12 bases left between them. The CDR3 covers 15 residues. In DNA, the CDR3 is TGTGCCAGCAGCTTCCGACGGCTACTCCAAGAGACCCAGTACTTC. It yields the protein CASSFRRLLQETQYF.

At least ten counts were recorded for this clonotype. CDR3 nucleotides: TGTGCCAGCGACAGAGGACTAGCGGGAGGAGTAGGGGAGCTGTTTTTT. Encoded protein: CASDRGLAGGVGELFF. The chain employs TRBV2 and TRBJ2-2, with 14 bases lining up with TRBD2. The V and J ends lost 8 bases and 8 bases, in that order; junction bases with no gene match: 10. CDR3 length: 16 residues. Germline V lookup: CDR1 SNHLY, CDR2 FYNNEI.

This chain connects TRBV3-1 to TRBJ2-5; no firm D call. V was shortened by 5 bases and J by 4 bases, with 8 bases between the two germline ends. Germline CDR1 and CDR2: LGHDT and YNNKEL (reference sequence). The CDR3 extends over 12 amino acids. DNA of the CDR3: TGTGCCAGCAGCAAATTGGGAGAGACCCAGTACTTC. It translates to CASSKLGETQYF.

This clonotype was detected many times. V is TRBV6-2 or TRBV6-3 and J is TRBJ1-1; D uncertain. CDR3 size: 14 residues. The ends were cut back, 4 bases at V and 1 base at J, with 10 bases in the middle. Germline V gene sequence: CDR1 MNHEY, CDR2 SVGEGT. The CDR3 bases are TGTGCCAGCAGTTCCCGGCGGTCGAACACTGAAGCTTTCTTT. Protein product: CASSSRRSNTEAFF.

The chain joins TRBV6-5 to TRBJ2-7; 9 bases are shared with TRBD2. CDR1 and CDR2 (germline): MNHEY, SVGAGI. The CDR3 has 16 residues. Trimming removed 0 bases from V and 5 bases from J; junction bases left unmatched: 8. CDR3 sequence: CASSYSQGTSRHEQYF. The CDR3 DNA follows: TGTGCCAGCAGTTACTCGCAAGGGACTAGCAGACACGAGCAGTACTTC.

There are many counts of this clonotype. This may be a read error, as it is one base from a much larger clone. V and J are TRBV27 and TRBJ2-5; unclear D gene. V dropped 6 bases and J dropped 5 bases, with 16 bases sitting between them. This CDR3 comprises 14 residues. Germline loops: CDR1 MNHEY, CDR2 SMNVEV (reference sequence). The CDR3 is CASSQGTTSETQYF. The CDR3 DNA is TGTGCCAGCAGCCAAGGCACCACTTCGGAGACCCAGTACTTC.

This clonotype was seen many times. The chain joins TRBV12-3 or TRBV12-4 to TRBJ2-5; D remains unclear. V was shortened by 6 bases and J by 5 bases, with 7 bases between the two germline ends. The CDR3 extends over 11 amino acids. DNA of the CDR3: TGTGCCAGCAGCGGCTTGGAGACCCAGTACTTC. It is translated as CASSGLETQYF.

Ten or more counts support this clonotype. The chain joins TRBV4-1 to TRBJ1-1; D not certain. The CDR3 extends over 12 amino acids. V was clipped by 6 bases and J by 5 bases, with 10 bases between them. Germline V gene lookup returns CDR1 MGHRA and CDR2 YSYEKL. The CDR3 sequence: CASSPGRTEAFF. The DNA of the CDR3 is TGCGCCAGCAGTCCAGGAAGGACTGAAGCTTTCTTT.